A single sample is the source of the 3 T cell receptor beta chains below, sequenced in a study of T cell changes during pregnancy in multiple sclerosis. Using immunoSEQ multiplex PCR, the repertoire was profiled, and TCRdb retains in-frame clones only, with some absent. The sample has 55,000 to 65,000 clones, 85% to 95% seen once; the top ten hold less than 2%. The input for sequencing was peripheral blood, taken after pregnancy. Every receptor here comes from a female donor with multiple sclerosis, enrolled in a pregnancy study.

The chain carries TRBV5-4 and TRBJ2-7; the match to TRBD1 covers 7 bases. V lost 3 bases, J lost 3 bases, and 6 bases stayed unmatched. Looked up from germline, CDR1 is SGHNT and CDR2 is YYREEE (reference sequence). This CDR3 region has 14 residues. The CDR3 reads CASSSPGQSYEQYF. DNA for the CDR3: TGTGCCAGCAGCTCACCGGGACAGAGCTACGAGCAGTACTTC.

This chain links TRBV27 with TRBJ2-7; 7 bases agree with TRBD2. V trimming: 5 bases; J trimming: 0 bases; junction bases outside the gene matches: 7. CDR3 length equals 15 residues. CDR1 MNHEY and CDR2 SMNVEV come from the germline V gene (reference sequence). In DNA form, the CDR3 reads TGTGCCAGCAGTGTTTATAGCGGGCCCTCCTACGAGCAGTACTTC. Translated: CASSVYSGPSYEQYF.

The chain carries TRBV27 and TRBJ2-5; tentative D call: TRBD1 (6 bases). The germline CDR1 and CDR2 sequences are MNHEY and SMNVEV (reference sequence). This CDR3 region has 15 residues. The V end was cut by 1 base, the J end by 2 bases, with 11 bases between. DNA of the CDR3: TGTGCCAGCAGTTTATACGCAGGGGCTCAAGAGACCCAGTACTTC. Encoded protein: CASSLYAGAQETQYF.